This T cell receptor beta chain was identified during a study of molecular identifiers for immune sequencing clone quantification. The overall study: In replicates, RNA from roughly 21,000 or 96,000 naive CD8 cells was divided five ways and four parts were sequenced.

Both previously described methods and listed TCR primers were employed to make bulk TCR libraries. TCRdb re-called the PCR reads through MiXCR, storing one row per CDR3 protein. The profile shows about half a million distinct CDR3 sequences, about a fifth of them singletons. Sequenced input: naive CD8+ T cells from blood, with Jurkat cell RNA spiked in. Subset defined: FACS-sorted CD8+CD4-CCR7+CD45RA+ naive T cells. The clonotype comes from a human donor in good health. Some libraries in this study had Jurkat cell RNA spiked in.

Written as DNA, the CDR3 is TGTGCCACCAGTGATAGCACGGGTCAGCCCCAGCATTTT. Its protein is CATSDSTGQPQHF. The chain has TRBV24-1 and TRBJ1-5; D gene uncertain. In germline, CDR1 is KGHDR, CDR2 SFDVKD. V lost 3 bases and J lost 6, with 8 bases in between. The CDR3 has 13 residues.